This T cell receptor beta chain is drawn from a study of T cell repertoires in cytomegalovirus infection. The CDR3 extends over 13 amino acids. V shed 7 bases, J shed 9 bases, and the junction held 11 bases outside the gene matches. The germline V gene encodes CDR1 SQVTM and CDR2 ANQGSEA. Concerning this clonotype: Its antigen is not known.

A single record per CDR3 protein comes from TCRdb applying MiXCR to the reads. The data hold fewer than 400,000 distinct CDR3 sequences, with 15% to 20% observed a single time. Study-level findings and limits: Public TCR beta family frequency separated CMV-and-HLA carriers, including in an independent cohort.

The source is a human donor in good health (CMV status not recorded). Some clones in this sample may be carry-over from other donors' samples. The sequencing input was PBMCs. The chain recombines TRBV29-1 with TRBJ2-1, with 8 bases lining up with TRBD2. The CDR3 is CSATRTSSVEQFF. In nucleotides, the CDR3 is TGCAGCGCCACGCGGACTAGCTCCGTTGAGCAGTTCTTC.